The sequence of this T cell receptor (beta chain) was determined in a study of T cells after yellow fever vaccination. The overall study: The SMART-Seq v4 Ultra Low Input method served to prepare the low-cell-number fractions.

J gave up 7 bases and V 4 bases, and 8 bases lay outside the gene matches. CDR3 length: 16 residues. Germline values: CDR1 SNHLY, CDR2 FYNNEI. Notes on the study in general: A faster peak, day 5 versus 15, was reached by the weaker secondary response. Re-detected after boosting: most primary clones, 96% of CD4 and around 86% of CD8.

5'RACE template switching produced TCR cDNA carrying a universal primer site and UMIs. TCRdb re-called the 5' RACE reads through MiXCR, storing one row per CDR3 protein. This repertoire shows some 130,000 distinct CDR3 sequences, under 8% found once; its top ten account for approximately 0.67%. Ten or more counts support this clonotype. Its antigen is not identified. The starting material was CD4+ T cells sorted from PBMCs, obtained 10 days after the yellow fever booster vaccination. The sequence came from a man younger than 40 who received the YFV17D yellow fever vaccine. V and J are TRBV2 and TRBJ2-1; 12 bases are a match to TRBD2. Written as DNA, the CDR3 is TGTGCCAGCAGTGGACTAGCGGGAGACATTAGAAATGAGCAGTTCTTC. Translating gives CASSGLAGDIRNEQFF. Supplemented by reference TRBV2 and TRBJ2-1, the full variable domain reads EPEVTQTPSHQVTQMGQEVILRCVPISNHLYFYWYRQILGQKVEFLVSFYNNEISEKSEIFDDQFSVERPDGSNFTLKIRSTKLEDSAMYFCASSGLAGDIRNEQFFGPGTRLTVL.